This TCR beta chain originates from a study of blood T cell repertoires in COVID-19. Clones were read by immunoSEQ multiplex PCR, and TCRdb kept only the in-frame ones, dropping some. The repertoire consists of around 250,000 clones, with 86% occurring once and the leading ten covering over 2%. Between the trimmed V and J ends, which lost 6 bases and 5 bases, there was a span of 17 bases. This CDR3 is built from 15 residues. The V gene's germline CDR1 is SNHLY and CDR2 FYNNEI. This sequence joins TRBV2 and TRBJ1-5, with D hard to call. Material for sequencing was PBMCs or T cells enriched from blood (not recorded which). This receptor was taken from a woman between 50 and 59 years old who had recovered from COVID-19. In DNA form, the CDR3 reads TGTGCCAGCAGCCCACCGTGGCGGGGAGATCAGCCCCAGCATTTT. Translation gives CASSPPWRGDQPQHF.